The rows below give T cell receptor beta chains drawn from one sample of a study of blood T cell repertoires in COVID-19. Only in-frame clones appear in the TCRdb table, and some are missing; sequencing was by immunoSEQ multiplex PCR. The sample lists 250,000 to 350,000 clones, 80% to 95% seen once, with roughly 1.1% in the top ten. Material: PBMCs or T cells enriched from blood (not recorded which). These receptors originate from a woman in her 30s who had recovered from COVID-19. Both conserved end residues are part of each CDR3. Fields, in order: J gene, D gene, V gene, CDR3 length, clone size, CDR3 protein, CDR3 DNA. D genes are given only for firm matches. Only part of the rows carry a size: once, few, many, or a class if the clone is expanded.

>TRBJ2-3|TRBD2|TRBV11-1|14|few
CASSLRREFDTQYF
TGTGCCAGCAGCTTGCGGCGGGAGTTTGATACGCAGTATTTT
>TRBJ2-2|-|TRBV6-5|16|-
CASSYTSSVYGGELFF
TGTGCCAGCAGTTATACCTCTAGCGTTTATGGCGGGGAGCTGTTTTTT
>TRBJ2-7|TRBD1|TRBV5-1|14|-
CASFPGQGKYEQYF
TGCGCCAGCTTCCCAGGACAGGGGAAATACGAGCAGTACTTC
>TRBJ2-7|TRBD2|TRBV3-1/TRBV3-2|15|-
CASSQKGLAGGEQYF
TGTGCCAGCAGCCAAAAAGGACTAGCGGGAGGCGAGCAGTACTTC
>TRBJ2-1|-|TRBV12-3/TRBV12-4|13|-
CASSPQTANEQFF
TGTGCCAGCAGTCCCCAGACAGCTAATGAGCAGTTCTTC
>TRBJ2-7|TRBD2|TRBV5-8|17|-
CASSLLLAGGSSYEQYF
TGTGCCAGCAGCTTGCTATTAGCGGGAGGGAGCTCCTACGAGCAGTACTTC
>TRBJ1-1|-|TRBV15|18|-
CATSRDLWGRERDTEAFF
TGTGCCACCAGCAGAGATCTATGGGGAAGGGAGAGGGACACTGAAGCTTTCTTT
>TRBJ2-1|-|TRBV9|14|-
CASSVETGVEEQFF
TGTGCCAGCAGCGTAGAAACGGGAGTTGAGGAGCAGTTCTTC
>TRBJ2-7|TRBD1|TRBV28|15|-
CASSSGQRWGYEQYF
TGTGCCAGCAGTTCGGGACAGAGATGGGGCTACGAGCAGTACTTC
>TRBJ1-1|-|TRBV3-1/TRBV3-2|14|-
CASSQDGGGAEAFF
TGTGCCAGCAGCCAAGATGGGGGAGGGGCTGAAGCTTTCTTT
>TRBJ1-1|TRBD1|TRBV15|15|-
CATSPARDRAGGAFF
TGTGCCACCAGCCCGGCCCGGGACAGGGCGGGGGGAGCTTTCTTT
>TRBJ2-3|-|TRBV12-3/TRBV12-4|13|once
CASMDIYTDTQYF
TGTGCCAGCATGGACATATACACAGATACGCAGTATTTT
>TRBJ1-1|-|TRBV9|15|-
CASSPSGRVNTEAFF
TGTGCCAGCAGCCCCTCGGGCAGGGTCAACACTGAAGCTTTCTTT
>TRBJ1-2|-|TRBV28|14|-
CASSVGGGRRSYTF
TGTGCCAGCAGTGTCGGGGGGGGGCGCAGGAGCTACACCTTC
>TRBJ2-6|-|TRBV3-1/TRBV3-2|14|-
CATSDIGGANVLTF
TGTGCCACTTCGGACATTGGTGGGGCCAACGTCCTGACTTTC
>TRBJ1-3|-|TRBV28|15|-
CASSLQQGAGNTIYF
TGTGCCAGCAGTCTACAACAGGGAGCTGGAAACACCATATATTTT
>TRBJ1-1|TRBD1|TRBV28|14|few
CASSDRGFGSEAFF
TGTGCCAGCAGTGACAGGGGTTTTGGTTCTGAAGCTTTCTTT
>TRBJ2-1|TRBD2|TRBV7-7|15|-
CASSLGVAGHDEQFF
TGTGCTAGCAGCTTGGGGGTAGCGGGTCACGATGAGCAGTTCTTC
>TRBJ1-4|TRBD1|TRBV5-1|15|-
CASSFQGQGAEKLFF
TGCGCCAGCAGCTTCCAGGGGCAGGGGGCAGAAAAACTGTTTTTT
>TRBJ1-1|-|TRBV5-1|14|-
CASKRQEENTEAFF
TGCGCCAGCAAGAGGCAGGAGGAGAACACTGAAGCTTTCTTT
>TRBJ2-1|TRBD2|TRBV3-1/TRBV3-2|15|-
CASSQPLGGYNEQFF
TGTGCCAGCAGCCAACCCTTGGGGGGGTACAATGAGCAGTTCTTC
>TRBJ1-1|-|TRBV21-1|14|-
CASSRRGRDTEAFF
TGTGCCAGCAGCAGGAGGGGCAGGGACACTGAAGCTTTCTTT
>TRBJ2-7|TRBD2|TRBV6-1|16|-
CASSEVTGTSGATQYF
TGTGCCAGCAGTGAGGTCACCGGGACTAGCGGAGCCACCCAGTACTTC
>TRBJ2-5|TRBD2|TRBV6-2/TRBV6-3|13|-
CASSYLAEETQYF
TGTGCCAGCAGTTACCTAGCGGAAGAGACCCAGTACTTC
>TRBJ2-2|-|TRBV5-1|14|-
CASTIERGTGELFF
TGCGCCAGCACCATCGAGAGAGGAACCGGGGAGCTGTTTTTT
>TRBJ2-1|TRBD1|TRBV5-1|13|few
CASSRDRGNEQFF
TGCGCCAGCAGCAGGGACAGGGGCAATGAGCAGTTCTTC
>TRBJ1-4|TRBD1|TRBV9|15|-
CASSEGTGGFEKLFF
TGTGCCAGCAGCGAAGGGACAGGGGGCTTCGAAAAACTGTTTTTT
>TRBJ2-5|TRBD2|TRBV7-9|16|-
CASSLAAGGYQETQYF
TGTGCCAGCAGCTTAGCCGCGGGAGGGTACCAAGAGACCCAGTACTTC
>TRBJ1-1|-|TRBV12-3/TRBV12-4|13|-
CASSLQENTEAFF
TGTGCCAGCAGCTTACAGGAGAACACTGAAGCTTTCTTT
>TRBJ1-6|-|TRBV30|14|-
CAWSLRGANSPLHF
TGTGCCTGGAGTCTACGGGGGGCTAATTCACCCCTCCACTTT
>TRBJ2-7|TRBD2|TRBV5-6|13|-
CASSWGLAGEQYF
TGTGCCAGCAGCTGGGGACTAGCTGGCGAGCAGTACTTC
>TRBJ1-5|TRBD1|TRBV2|14|-
CASSRTGNNQPQHF
TGTGCCAGCAGTAGGACAGGGAACAATCAGCCCCAGCATTTT
>TRBJ2-5|TRBD2|TRBV28|16|-
CASSTPTSGYQETQYF
TGTGCCAGCAGTACCCCGACTAGCGGGTACCAAGAGACCCAGTACTTC